Presented here are 30 T cell receptor beta chains from one specimen sequenced in a study of blood T cell repertoires in COVID-19 (dated by TCRdb to about 2020). The library was produced with the immunoSEQ multiplex PCR assay. As stored in TCRdb, this immuneACCESS dataset retains in-frame rearrangements with V and J assigned. A fraction of the clones does not appear; measured against another copy, unresolved V genes explain less than half of the discrepancy, and the remainder lacks a known reason. The sample contains around 170,000 clones, around four fifths of them found a single time. The ten top clones hold roughly 8% of the sample. The sequenced material came from PBMCs or T cells enriched from blood (not recorded which). The receptors stem from a woman between 50 and 59 years old who had recovered from COVID-19.

The chain has TRBV28 and TRBJ2-3, with 8 nucleotides matching TRBD2. With 8 bases clipped from V and 0 bases from J, the junction kept 4 bases outside the gene matches. This CDR3 contains 14 residues. Germline loops: CDR1 MDHEN, CDR2 SYDVKM. For the CDR3, the DNA is TGTGCCAGCCTAACTAGCGGTAGCACAGATACGCAGTATTTT. Its translation: CASLTSGSTDTQYF.

The chain has TRBV5-5 and TRBJ1-3, with D maybe TRBD1 (6 bases). Looked up from germline, CDR1 is SGHKS and CDR2 is YYEKEE (reference sequence). Deletions cut 0 bases from V and 0 bases from J, with 10 bases between. The CDR3 sequence is 16 residues long. The DNA of the CDR3 is TGTGCCAGCAGCTTGGTGGAAGGGGGCTCTGGAAACACCATATATTTT. Translated, it gives CASSLVEGGSGNTIYF.

This clone came up once. The V gene is TRBV4-3, the J gene TRBJ2-4, with a tentative D call TRBD2 (6 bases). The CDR3 covers 17 residues. CDR1 and CDR2 from the germline V gene are LGHNA and YSLEER. V was shortened by 0 bases and J by 0 bases, with 12 bases between the two germline ends. CDR3 in DNA: TGCGCCAGCAGCCAAGATCTGGGTAGCGGAGCCAAAAACATTCAGTACTTC. Residues: CASSQDLGSGAKNIQYF.

The chain is built from TRBV7-9 and TRBJ1-3; 7 bases are a match to TRBD1. The CDR3 runs to 15 residues. With 5 bases clipped from V and 2 bases from J, the junction kept 6 bases outside the gene matches. CDR1 and CDR2 (germline): SEHNR, FQNEAQ (reference sequence). The CDR3 reads CASSARQGTGNTIYF. The CDR3 nucleotides are TGTGCCAGCAGCGCCCGACAGGGAACTGGAAACACCATATATTTT.

This rearrangement joins TRBV28 to TRBJ2-7, with 7 positions matching TRBD1. With 5 bases clipped from V and 3 bases from J, the junction kept 10 bases outside the gene matches. The CDR3 spans 15 residues. The germline CDR1 and CDR2 sequences are MDHEN and SYDVKM. The CDR3 DNA is TGTGCCAGCAGTCTTTTAGACAGGGACCGCTACGAGCAGTACTTC. Its protein product is CASSLLDRDRYEQYF.

The V and J genes are TRBV9 and TRBJ2-3; 8 nucleotides line up with TRBD2. The CDR3 covers 15 residues. Trimming removed 0 bases from V and 3 bases from J; junction bases left unmatched: 3. Per the germline V gene, CDR1 is SGDLS and CDR2 is YYNGEE. DNA for the CDR3: TGTGCCAGCAGCGTAGCCGGGAGGGGGACAGATACGCAGTATTTT. Translating gives CASSVAGRGTDTQYF.

This sequence joins TRBV7-2 and TRBJ1-3; a weak D match, TRBD1 (6 bases). CDR1 is SGHTA, CDR2 FQGNSA, per germline. The CDR3 length is 17 residues. The V end lost 1 base, the J end lost 0 bases, and 13 bases lay between the germline ends. The CDR3 nucleotides read TGTGCCAGCAGCTTAGTTTCAGGGGTCCTCTCTGGAAACACCATATATTTT. Amino acids: CASSLVSGVLSGNTIYF.

This chain links TRBV6-5 with TRBJ2-1, with TRBD2 identical over 10 bases. The junction had 11 bases not matched to a gene; V was cut back by 8 bases and J by 13 bases. Germline loops: CDR1 MNHEY, CDR2 SVGAGI. This CDR3 contains 13 residues. The DNA of the CDR3 is TGTGCCAGCTCCTTAGCGGGAGGTCAGAAACAGTTCTTC. Amino acids: CASSLAGGQKQFF.

The CDR3 region has the DNA TGTGCCAGCAGTGAATTGAAGGGGCCCTACGAGCAGTACTTC. Amino acids: CASSELKGPYEQYF. This chain connects TRBV25-1 to TRBJ2-7, with D possibly matching TRBD1 (5 bases). This CDR3 region has 14 residues. Germline CDR1 is MGHDK and CDR2 is SYGVNS. Trimming left V 1 base short and J 2 bases short, with 9 bases between.

The chain recombines TRBV3-1 (or the pseudogene TRBV3-2) with TRBJ1-6, with D unresolved. The CDR3 consists of 15 residues. CDR1 is LGHDT, CDR2 YNNKEL, per germline (reference sequence). V was pared by 1 base and J by 4 bases, with 8 bases between. The CDR3 region has the DNA TGTGCCAGCAGCCAAGCTACGGGTTATAATTCACCCCTCCACTTT. Its protein is CASSQATGYNSPLHF.

V is TRBV11-3 and J is TRBJ2-7; 8 bases agree with TRBD1. The V segment lost 5 bases and the J segment 6 bases; nucleotides outside the gene matches: 12. The length of the CDR3 is 15 residues. CDR1 is SGHNT, CDR2 YENEEA, per germline. Here the CDR3 reads CASSTQDRVISEQYF. CDR3 bases: TGTGCCAGCAGCACCCAGGACAGGGTGATTAGCGAGCAGTACTTC.

The rearrangement uses TRBV18 and TRBJ1-2; D is unclear. The CDR3 has 12 residues. The germline gives CDR1 KGHSH, CDR2 LQKENI. Between the trimmed V and J ends, which lost 0 bases and 8 bases, there was a span of 7 bases. The CDR3 bases are TGTGCCAGCTCACCACCCGCAGGCGGCTACACCTTC. Its protein is CASSPPAGGYTF.

The rearrangement joins TRBV5-1 to TRBJ1-2; 8 bases are shared with TRBD1. Per the germline V gene, CDR1 is SGHRS and CDR2 is YFSETQ. Losses at the gene ends were 6 bases for V and 7 bases for J; bases not matched to a gene: 11. The CDR3 is 14 residues long. This chain's CDR3 is CASKAGGNGRGYTF. CDR3 coding DNA: TGCGCCAGCAAAGCAGGGGGCAATGGTCGTGGCTACACCTTC. The full variable domain, with the rest looked up from reference TRBV5-1 and TRBJ1-2, is KAGVTQTPRYLIKTRGQQVTLSCSPISGHRSVSWYQQTPGQGLQFLFEYFSETQRNKGNFPGRFSGRQFSNSRSEMNVSTLELGDSALYLCASKAGGNGRGYTFGSGTRLTVV.

This clone was counted a single time. V usage is TRBV18 and J usage is TRBJ1-2; 10 positions match TRBD1. Unmatched junction bases numbered 5, after V lost 3 bases and J lost 7 bases. From germline, CDR1 is KGHSH and CDR2 LQKENI. CDR3 size: 14 residues. The CDR3 is CASSPGTGAAGYTF. CDR3 DNA: TGTGCCAGCTCACCCGGGACAGGGGCTGCTGGCTACACCTTC.

The V gene is TRBV28, the J gene TRBJ2-7; tentative D call: TRBD2 (6 bases). Deletions cut 4 bases from V and 3 bases from J, with 13 bases between. From germline, CDR1 is MDHEN and CDR2 SYDVKM. The CDR3 loop spans 14 amino acids. CDR3 bases: TGTGCCAGCAGTTCCGGGACTGCGAACTACGAGCAGTACTTC. Its protein is CASSSGTANYEQYF.

The V call is TRBV19, the J call TRBJ2-1, with D maybe TRBD1 (5 bases). Germline CDR1 and CDR2: LNHDA and SQIVND (reference sequence). The CDR3 sequence is 11 residues long. The V end lost 11 bases, the J end lost 3 bases, and 8 bases lay between the germline ends. For the CDR3, the DNA is TGTGCCTCTCAGGGCTACAATGAGCAGTTCTTC. This sequence encodes CASQGYNEQFF. Supplemented by reference TRBV19 and TRBJ2-1, the full variable domain reads DGGITQSPKYLFRKEGQNVTLSCEQNLNHDAMYWYRQDPGQGLRLIYYSQIVNDFQKGDIAEGYSVSREKKESFPLTVTSAQKNPTAFYLCASQGYNEQFFGPGTRLTVL.

This chain connects TRBV18 to TRBJ1-6; no clear D. CDR3 size: 16 residues. V lost 4 bases and J lost 0, with 10 bases in between. Per germline, CDR1 KGHSH and CDR2 LQKENI. The CDR3 sequence: CASSLSVSSYNSPLHF. CDR3 bases: TGTGCCAGCTCACTCAGCGTCAGCTCCTATAATTCACCCCTCCACTTT.

This chain links TRBV10-3 with TRBJ2-1; no firm D call. Per germline, CDR1 ENHRY and CDR2 SYGVKD. V lost 3 bases and J lost 0, with 9 bases in between. The CDR3 length is 15 residues. CDR3 region: CAISDFKSSYNEQFF. DNA for the CDR3: TGTGCCATCAGTGATTTCAAGAGCTCCTACAATGAGCAGTTCTTC.

J is TRBJ1-2 and V is TRBV4-3; TRBD1 matches at 9 bases. Germline V gives CDR1 LGHNA, CDR2 YSLEER. This CDR3 spans 15 amino acids. Losses at the gene ends were 1 base for V and 1 base for J; bases not matched to a gene: 1. CDR3 sequence reads: CASSQGDRDNYGYTF. In DNA form, the CDR3 reads TGCGCCAGCAGCCAAGGGGACAGGGATAACTATGGCTACACCTTC.

The chain uses TRBV7-3 and TRBJ1-1, with D unclear. Germline V gene data show CDR1 as SGHTA and CDR2 as FQGTGA. This CDR3 region has 13 residues. Trimming stripped 1 base from V and 5 bases from J, with 8 bases between. The CDR3 region is CASSLNPGTEAFF. The DNA for the CDR3 is TGTGCCAGCAGCTTAAATCCGGGGACTGAAGCTTTCTTT. Full variable domain (outside the CDR3, taken from reference TRBV7-3 and TRBJ1-1): GAGVSQTPSNKVTEKGKYVELRCDPISGHTALYWYRQSLGQGPEFLIYFQGTGAADDSGLPNDRFFAVRPEGSVSTLKIQRTERGDSAVYLCASSLNPGTEAFFGQGTRLTVV.

This clone was counted a single time. V and J are TRBV7-3 and TRBJ1-4, with D perhaps TRBD1 (5 bases). The CDR3 consists of 15 residues. From germline, CDR1 is SGHTA and CDR2 FQGTGA. V shed 5 bases and J shed 7 bases, with 17 bases lying between them. The CDR3 is CASSPGLAGGEKLFF. DNA of the CDR3: TGTGCCAGCAGCCCAGGACTCGCGGGGGGTGAAAAACTGTTTTTT.

V usage is TRBV27 and J usage is TRBJ1-1; D may be TRBD1 (6 bases). Trimming removed 4 bases from V and 8 bases from J, with 17 bases in between. This CDR3 region has 14 residues. Germline-derived CDR1 and CDR2 are MNHEY and SMNVEV (reference sequence). The CDR3 DNA reads as TGTGCCAGCAGTTCCTATTACAGGGAAAGGGAAGCTTTCTTT. Protein sequence: CASSSYYREREAFF.

This rearrangement joins TRBV28 to TRBJ1-4; D gene unclear. The CDR3 is made up of 11 amino acids. Trimming stripped 10 bases from V and 8 bases from J, with 11 bases between. The germline V gene has CDR1 MDHEN and CDR2 SYDVKM. CDR3: CAITEEEKLFF. CDR3 nucleotides: TGTGCCATAACCGAAGAGGAAAAACTGTTTTTT.

The chain links TRBV3-1 (or the pseudogene TRBV3-2) to TRBJ1-3; D not certain. The CDR3 consists of 17 residues. The V end was cut by 2 bases, the J end by 0 bases, with 14 bases between. CDR1 LGHDT and CDR2 YNNKEL come from the germline V gene (reference sequence). CDR3 protein: CASSQSGLRLSGNTIYF. The DNA of the CDR3 is TGTGCCAGCAGCCAATCAGGCCTCCGGCTCTCTGGAAACACCATATATTTT.

CDR3 residues: CASSEGPWTASYEQYF. CDR3 DNA: TGTGCCAGCAGTGAAGGCCCCTGGACAGCCTCCTACGAGCAGTACTTC. The V and J genes are TRBV6-1 and TRBJ2-7, with D possibly being TRBD1 (6 bases). V was shortened by 1 base and J by 0 bases, with 13 bases between the two germline ends. There are 16 residues in the CDR3. The germline V gene encodes CDR1 MNHNS and CDR2 SASEGT.

This chain uses TRBV18 with TRBJ2-3; D gene ambiguous. The germline V and J ends were trimmed by 3 bases and 3 bases, with 7 bases remaining between them. Germline-derived CDR1 and CDR2 are KGHSH and LQKENI. The CDR3 sequence is 13 residues long. The CDR3 reads CASSPLLTDTQYF. In DNA, the CDR3 is TGTGCCAGCTCACCTCTCCTAACAGATACGCAGTATTTT.

In this sample, this clone turned up a few times. This sequence joins TRBV19 and TRBJ1-2, with 8 bases that match TRBD1. Looked up from germline, CDR1 is LNHDA and CDR2 is SQIVND (reference sequence). The V gene end was trimmed by 7 bases and the J gene end by 4 bases; junction bases not matched to a gene: 11. The CDR3 is 15 amino acids. The CDR3 nucleotides are TGTGCCAGTAAACCACTTACAGGGGGAGCCTATGGCTACACCTTC. This sequence encodes CASKPLTGGAYGYTF.

The rearrangement links TRBV28 to TRBJ1-1; D uncertain. V lost 6 bases and J 11 bases, leaving 13 bases between the germline ends. The length of the CDR3 is 11 residues. Looked up from germline, CDR1 is MDHEN and CDR2 is SYDVKM. In DNA, the CDR3 is TGTGCCAGCAGCCTCCCCGGAGGTGCTTTCTTT. Translation gives CASSLPGGAFF.

V and J are TRBV4-2 and TRBJ1-5, with TRBD1 matching 10 bases. The CDR3 sequence is 16 residues long. Germline V gives CDR1 LGHNA, CDR2 YNFKEQ. J lost 7 bases, V lost 0 bases, and 6 bases had no gene match. The CDR3 DNA reads TGTGCCAGCAGCCAAGATGGGGGACAGGGGATCCAGCCCCAGCATTTT. It specifies CASSQDGGQGIQPQHF.

The chain links TRBV4-1 to TRBJ2-3; TRBD2 agrees at 9 bases. Per the germline V gene, CDR1 is MGHRA and CDR2 is YSYEKL. V was clipped by 4 bases and J by 2 bases; unmatched bases: 7. The CDR3 spans 16 residues. CDR3 residues: CASSRDLAGITDTQYF. CDR3 sequence (DNA): TGCGCCAGCAGCCGCGATCTAGCGGGGATCACAGATACGCAGTATTTT.